This T cell receptor beta chain was captured by sequencing in a study of OX40 agonist ivuxolimab in advanced cancers. Background on the study: Patients in dose escalation had liver, melanoma, kidney or head and neck cancers. Having had anti-PD-1, anti-PD-L1 or anti-CTLA-4 therapy before was allowed, and more than 35% had some. General study results and limits: Within 6 weeks, CD4+ and CD8+ blood T cells expanded clonally at 0.1 to 3.0 mg/kg.

J lost 3 bases, V lost 4 bases, and 4 bases had no gene match. CDR3 length: 14 residues. Germline values: CDR1 SGHRS, CDR2 YFSETQ. Data came from immunoSEQ multiplex PCR; TCRdb stores just in-frame clones and leaves some out. The repertoire holds approximately 100,000 clones, with around 92% as singletons. About this clone itself: Its antigen is currently unknown.

The gene calls are TRBV5-1 and TRBJ2-1; 7 bases align to TRBD1. This receptor was taken from an adult with an advanced solid tumor such as melanoma, head and neck, liver or kidney cancer. The sample in question was CD4+ or CD8+ T cells sorted from blood, obtained in a trial of the OX40 agonist ivuxolimab. For the CDR3, the DNA is TGCGCCAGCAGCCGGGACAGAGACTACAATGAGCAGTTCTTC. Protein product: CASSRDRDYNEQFF.